This entry concerns a single T cell receptor (beta chain). Germline lookup yields CDR1 SGHRS and CDR2 YFSETQ. CDR3 length equals 16 residues. Unmatched junction bases numbered 8, after V lost 4 bases and J lost 5 bases. Repertoires were generated with immunoSEQ multiplex PCR, while TCRdb's copy carries only in-frame clones and drops some. Here the sample spans roughly 60,000 clones, around 84% being singletons. This specimen belongs to a study of OX40 agonist ivuxolimab in advanced cancers. In the study overall: Males comprised around 78% of the group, whose mean age was approximately 60 years (range about 20 to 79).

V gene TRBV5-1 combines with J gene TRBJ2-1, with TRBD1 matching over 11 bases. This receptor was taken from an adult with an advanced solid tumor such as melanoma, head and neck, liver or kidney cancer. The sample in question was CD4+ or CD8+ T cells sorted from blood, obtained in a trial of the OX40 agonist ivuxolimab. Here the CDR3 DNA reads TGCGCCAGCAGCGCGGGACAGGGGGTCGGCGACAATGAGCAGTTCTTC. Residues: CASSAGQGVGDNEQFF.